One sample yielded the 3 T cell receptor beta chains listed below, sequenced in a study of patients and donors after allogeneic stem cell transplantation. TCRdb independently ran MiXCR on the RT-PCR reads; one entry per CDR3 protein. The sample contains 900,000 to 1,000,000 distinct CDR3 sequences, under 20% of which appear only once. The sequenced sample consisted of blood, either unsorted or a sorted T cell fraction (not recorded which). The receptors were sampled from a human donor who was either an allogeneic HSCT recipient or a stem cell or donor lymphocyte infusion donor (not recorded which). It is not recorded whose cells these are; they may come from a transplant donor.

V and J are TRBV15 and TRBJ2-1; 9 nucleotides match TRBD1. Germline V gene sequence: CDR1 LNHNV, CDR2 YYDKDF (reference sequence). CDR3 length equals 15 residues. The V and J ends lost 1 base and 2 bases, in that order; junction bases with no gene match: 0. DNA for the CDR3: TGTGCCACCAGCAGAGGGGACAGGGCCTACAATGAGCAGTTCTTC. Its translation: CATSRGDRAYNEQFF.

This sequence joins TRBV9 and TRBJ2-3, with 8 bases that match TRBD2. This CDR3 contains 15 residues. Germline CDR1 reads SGDLS; CDR2 reads YYNGEE. Trimming took 0 bases from V and 5 from J; bases not matched to a gene: 5. CDR3 bases: TGTGCCAGCAGCGTAGCCAGCGGGAGAGGAGATACGCAGTATTTT. Its translation is CASSVASGRGDTQYF.

This clonotype has just a few counts. The chain joins TRBV10-3 to TRBJ2-6; tentatively, D is TRBD2 (6 bases). The length of the CDR3 is 17 residues. V lost 6 bases to trimming and J lost 1 base, with 16 bases between them. Germline CDR1 is ENHRY and CDR2 is SYGVKD. The CDR3 nucleotides are TGTGCCATCAGCCAAGGGGAGGTCGTATCTGGGGCCAACGTCCTGACTTTC. This sequence encodes CAISQGEVVSGANVLTF.